These 23 T cell receptor beta chains originate from one sample sequenced in a study of immune evolution from preneoplasia to lung adenocarcinoma. Clones were read by immunoSEQ multiplex PCR, and TCRdb kept only the in-frame ones, dropping some. The sample includes over 6,500 clones, around 85% of them seen just once. Specimen: FFPE minimally invasive lung adenocarcinoma tissue. The receptor source for this set is an elderly person with lung adenocarcinoma.

The chain has TRBV4-2 and TRBJ1-1; the match to TRBD1 covers 7 bases. The germline CDR1 and CDR2 sequences are LGHNA and YNFKEQ. The CDR3 has 17 residues. V lost 1 base to trimming and J lost 4 bases; unmatched junction nucleotides: 12. The CDR3 region is CASSQGTGEGISTEAFF. CDR3 in DNA: TGTGCCAGCAGCCAAGGGACAGGCGAGGGAATAAGCACTGAAGCTTTCTTT.

The rearrangement links TRBV5-5 to TRBJ2-3; 9 bases align to TRBD2. J was trimmed by 3 bases and V by 4 bases; bases with no gene match: 15. The V gene's germline CDR1 is SGHKS and CDR2 YYEKEE (reference sequence). The CDR3 spans 18 residues. The CDR3 spells CASSPWGGRGGMTDTQYF. CDR3 coding DNA: TGTGCCAGCAGCCCCTGGGGTGGGCGGGGGGGCATGACAGATACGCAGTATTTT.

The rearrangement uses TRBV28 and TRBJ1-1, with a possible D match to TRBD1 (5 bases). CDR1 is MDHEN, CDR2 SYDVKM, per germline. Trimming shortened V by 3 bases and J by 3 bases, and 14 bases separated the two germline ends. This CDR3 comprises 15 residues. In DNA, the CDR3 is TGTGCCAGCAGTTTCTATCCGGGACGGCACACTGAAGCTTTCTTT. It translates to CASSFYPGRHTEAFF.

The rearrangement joins TRBV29-1 to TRBJ1-2, with D maybe TRBD1 (5 bases). The CDR3 contains 13 residues. The ends were cut back, 0 bases at V and 2 bases at J, with 7 bases in the middle. CDR1 is SQVTM, CDR2 ANQGSEA, per germline. CDR3 in DNA: TGCAGCGTTGAAGACAGGGAGAACTATGGCTACACCTTC. Translation gives CSVEDRENYGYTF.

V and J are TRBV28 and TRBJ1-2; D possibly corresponds to TRBD1 (5 bases). This CDR3 region has 12 residues. Germline CDR1 reads MDHEN; CDR2 reads SYDVKM. Deletions cut 1 base from V and 8 bases from J, with 8 bases between. The CDR3, as DNA: TGTGCCAGCAGTTTATCGAGGGGCGGCTACACCTTC. Its protein is CASSLSRGGYTF.

The chain is built from TRBV25-1 and TRBJ1-4; no clear D. V was clipped by 6 bases and J by 4 bases, with 6 bases between them. Germline assignment: CDR1 MGHDK and CDR2 SYGVNS. This CDR3 spans 12 amino acids. CDR3 in amino acids: CASRQYNEKLFF. The CDR3 region has the DNA TGTGCCAGCAGACAGTATAATGAAAAACTGTTTTTT.

The rearrangement joins TRBV27 to TRBJ1-5; 8 bases are shared with TRBD1. J lost 9 bases, V lost 6 bases, and 16 bases had no gene match. The CDR3 has 16 residues. From germline, CDR1 is MNHEY and CDR2 SMNVEV (reference sequence). CDR3 bases: TGTGCCAGCAGCTCGACAGGGACAGGCTGGGCGGGGCCCCAGCATTTT. Translation: CASSSTGTGWAGPQHF.

V and J are TRBV6-1 and TRBJ2-5; 7 positions match TRBD1. The end of the DNA fits TRBJ2-7 better, so the J call may be wrong. There are 13 residues in the CDR3. Per the germline V gene, CDR1 is MNHNS and CDR2 is SASEGT. CDR3 bases: TGTGCCAGCAGCAGACAGGGTGGAGGCGAGCAGTACTTC. Its translation: CASSRQGGGEQYF.

The chain couples TRBV7-9 to TRBJ2-5; 10 bases match TRBD2. Trimming took 2 bases from V and 2 from J; bases not matched to a gene: 5. The germline V gene encodes CDR1 SEHNR and CDR2 FQNEAQ (reference sequence). CDR3 length: 16 residues. As DNA, the CDR3 is TGTGCCAGCAGCTTACTAGCGGGAGAGGGGCAAGAGACCCAGTACTTC. Residues: CASSLLAGEGQETQYF. Based on the CDR3 plus reference TRBV7-9 and TRBJ2-5, the full variable domain is DTGVSQNPRHKITKRGQNVTFRCDPISEHNRLYWYRQTLGQGPEFLTYFQNEAQLEKSRLLSDRFSAERPKGSFSTLEIQRTEQGDSAMYLCASSLLAGEGQETQYFGPGTRLLVL.

This chain links TRBV4-1 with TRBJ1-5; 8 nucleotides align to TRBD1. After removal of 3 bases from V and 4 bases from J, the junction contained 2 bases not matched to a gene. Germline-derived CDR1 and CDR2 are MGHRA and YSYEKL. The length of the CDR3 is 14 residues. CDR3 amino acids: CASSQGQVNQPQHF. The CDR3 DNA reads as TGCGCCAGCAGCCAGGGACAGGTAAATCAGCCCCAGCATTTT.

The rearrangement joins TRBV5-1 to TRBJ1-1, with D hard to call. The CDR3 is made up of 13 amino acids. CDR1 and CDR2 from the germline V gene are SGHRS and YFSETQ. V was cut by 6 bases and J by 1 base, with 10 bases left in between. The CDR3 is CASKEAANTEAFF. DNA for the CDR3: TGCGCCAGCAAGGAGGCAGCGAACACTGAAGCTTTCTTT. Together with reference TRBV5-1 and TRBJ1-1, the CDR3 gives the full variable domain: KAGVTQTPRYLIKTRGQQVTLSCSPISGHRSVSWYQQTPGQGLQFLFEYFSETQRNKGNFPGRFSGRQFSNSRSEMNVSTLELGDSALYLCASKEAANTEAFFGQGTRLTVV.

A single count supports this clone. The chain carries TRBV4-3 and TRBJ2-5; 11 bases line up with TRBD2. With V trimmed by 0 bases and J by 11 bases, 11 bases remained unmatched. From germline, CDR1 is LGHNA and CDR2 YSLEER. This CDR3 has 16 residues. The CDR3 DNA sequence: TGCGCCAGCAGCCAAGATCTGCGGCTAGCGGGAGGTGTGCAGTACTTC. It translates to CASSQDLRLAGGVQYF.

V is TRBV4-3 and J is TRBJ2-2; 12 bases map to TRBD2. The V gene's germline CDR1 is LGHNA and CDR2 YSLEER. V lost 0 bases, J lost 7 bases, and 9 bases stayed unmatched. This CDR3 comprises 18 residues. The CDR3 DNA is TGCGCCAGCAGCCAAGAAATTGACGGACTAGCGGGGCGCGGGGAGCTGTTTTTT. Translated: CASSQEIDGLAGRGELFF.

The chain has TRBV20-1 and TRBJ2-1; D not resolved. CDR1 and CDR2 (germline): DFQATT, SNEGSKA (reference sequence). The CDR3 has 11 amino acids. Trimming cost V 3 bases and J 7 bases, with 7 bases left between them. The CDR3 bases are TGCAGTGCTAGTGGTCAGAATGAGCAGTTCTTC. It encodes CSASGQNEQFF.

The chain is built from TRBV29-1 and TRBJ2-3, with D unresolved. Germline assignment: CDR1 SQVTM and CDR2 ANQGSEA. The V end lost 5 bases, the J end lost 2 bases, and 8 bases lay between the germline ends. This CDR3 is built from 12 residues. The CDR3 here is CSVRLNTDTQYF. For the CDR3, the DNA is TGCAGCGTTCGTCTCAACACAGATACGCAGTATTTT.

This rearrangement joins TRBV10-3 to TRBJ2-7; 9 bases map to TRBD2. This CDR3 comprises 12 residues. CDR1 is ENHRY, CDR2 SYGVKD, per germline. The J segment lost 5 bases and the V segment lost 10 bases, leaving 6 bases of the junction unmatched. The CDR3 here is CATRTSEDEQYF. The CDR3 DNA is TGTGCCACGCGGACTAGCGAGGACGAGCAGTACTTC.

The table lists this clone with a few counts. This chain joins TRBV7-8 and TRBJ2-2; TRBD2 agrees at 14 bases. Germline lookup yields CDR1 SGHVS and CDR2 FQNEAQ. The CDR3 runs to 16 residues. V lost 6 bases and J lost 5; bases outside the gene matches: 5. The CDR3 loop is CASSPGTSGSTGELFF. CDR3 nucleotide sequence: TGTGCCAGCAGTCCAGGGACTAGCGGGAGTACCGGGGAGCTGTTTTTT.

The CDR3 protein is CASRGPGPLSGNTIYF. The CDR3 DNA reads TGTGCCAGCAGAGGACCTGGACCGCTCTCTGGAAACACCATATATTTT. V gene TRBV28 combines with J gene TRBJ1-3; no clear D gene. CDR3 size: 16 residues. CDR1 MDHEN and CDR2 SYDVKM come from the germline V gene. Trimming took 6 bases from V and 0 from J, leaving 15 bases between them.

Written as DNA, the CDR3 is TGTGCCAGTAGTACCGACAGGGGACGGGTGAACACTGAAGCTTTCTTT. It codes for CASSTDRGRVNTEAFF. The chain is built from TRBV19 and TRBJ1-1; 8 nucleotides align to TRBD1. The CDR3 runs 16 residues. V shed 4 bases, J shed 0 bases, and the junction held 7 bases outside the gene matches. Germline CDR1 reads LNHDA; CDR2 reads SQIVND (reference sequence).

Remarks on this clone: The sample holds other DNA sequences that translate to the same CDR3. V and J are TRBV28 and TRBJ1-4; D ambiguous. V was pared by 7 bases and J by 0 bases, with 12 bases between. CDR3 length: 15 residues. Germline values: CDR1 MDHEN, CDR2 SYDVKM. As DNA, the CDR3 is TGTGCCAGCACCCCGGGGTGGCCAACTAATGAAAAACTGTTTTTT. It codes for CASTPGWPTNEKLFF.

The gene calls are TRBV6-1 and TRBJ1-2; 9 bases align to TRBD1. Germline CDR1 is MNHNS and CDR2 is SASEGT. Trimming removed 3 bases from V and 4 bases from J; junction bases left unmatched: 6. CDR3 length: 15 amino acids. CDR3 amino acids: CASSDSRQGVYGYTF. DNA of the CDR3: TGTGCCAGCAGTGATTCCAGACAGGGGGTCTATGGCTACACCTTC.

The chain carries TRBV19 and TRBJ2-3; no clear D. CDR3 length: 14 residues. From germline, CDR1 is LNHDA and CDR2 SQIVND (reference sequence). The ends were cut back, 3 bases at V and 1 base at J, with 8 bases in the middle. CDR3 loop: CASSMIRGTDTQYF. The CDR3 coding sequence is TGTGCCAGTAGTATGATAAGAGGCACAGATACGCAGTATTTT.

The chain combines TRBV27 with TRBJ2-5; D possibly corresponds to TRBD1 (6 bases). V was clipped by 5 bases and J by 1 base, with 11 bases between them. The germline V gene encodes CDR1 MNHEY and CDR2 SMNVEV (reference sequence). The CDR3 has 14 amino acids. Here the CDR3 reads CASSPGQIQETQYF. Written as DNA, the CDR3 is TGTGCCAGCAGTCCCGGACAGATCCAAGAGACCCAGTACTTC.